This T cell receptor (beta chain) originates from a study of STAT5B mutations in CD4+ large granular lymphocyte leukemia. Study at large: The CDR3 'QG' motif was associated with a particular HLA allele among healthy donors. Study-wide findings and caveats: Higher CD4+ than CD8+ T-LGLL clonality might reflect small sample size.

Notes on this clone: Its target is unknown.

Method: immunoSEQ multiplex PCR; TCRdb's copy keeps in-frame clones and lacks some. Altogether about 37,000 clones are present, about 70% being singletons, with the ten largest covering roughly 2%. The sequenced sample consisted of CD4+ T cells from blood buffy coats. The clonotype originates from a human donor in good health.

CDR3 in amino acids: CASSIDHTGKVYEQYF. The CDR3 DNA reads as TGTGCCAGTAGTATAGATCATACAGGGAAGGTCTACGAGCAGTACTTC. This sequence joins TRBV19 and TRBJ2-7; D perhaps matches TRBD1 (6 bases). The V end lost 0 bases, the J end lost 3 bases, and 15 bases lay between the germline ends. Germline V gene data show CDR1 as LNHDA and CDR2 as SQIVND (reference sequence). CDR3 length: 16 amino acids. The full variable domain, with the rest looked up from reference TRBV19 and TRBJ2-7, is DGGITQSPKYLFRKEGQNVTLSCEQNLNHDAMYWYRQDPGQGLRLIYYSQIVNDFQKGDIAEGYSVSREKKESFPLTVTSAQKNPTAFYLCASSIDHTGKVYEQYFGPGTRLTVT.